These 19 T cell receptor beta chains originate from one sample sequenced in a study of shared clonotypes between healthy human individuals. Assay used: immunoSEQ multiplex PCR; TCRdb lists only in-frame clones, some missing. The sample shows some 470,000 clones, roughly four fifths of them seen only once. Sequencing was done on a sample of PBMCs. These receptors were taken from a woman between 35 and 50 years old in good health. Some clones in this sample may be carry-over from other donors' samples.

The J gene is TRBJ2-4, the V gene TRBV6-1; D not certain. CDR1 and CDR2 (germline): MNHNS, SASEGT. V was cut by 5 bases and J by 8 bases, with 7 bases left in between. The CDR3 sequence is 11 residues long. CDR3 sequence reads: CASSFDHIQYF. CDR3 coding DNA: TGTGCCAGCAGTTTTGATCACATTCAGTACTTC.

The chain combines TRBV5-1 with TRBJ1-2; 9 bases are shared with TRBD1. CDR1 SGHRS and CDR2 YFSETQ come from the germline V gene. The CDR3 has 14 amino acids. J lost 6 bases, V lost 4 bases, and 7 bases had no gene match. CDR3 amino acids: CASSAGQGRNGYTF. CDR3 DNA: TGCGCCAGCAGCGCGGGACAGGGTAGGAATGGCTACACCTTC.

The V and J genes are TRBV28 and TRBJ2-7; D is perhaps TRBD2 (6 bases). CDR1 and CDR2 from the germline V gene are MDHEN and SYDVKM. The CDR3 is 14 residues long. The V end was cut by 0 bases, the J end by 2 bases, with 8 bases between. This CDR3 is CASSLWRDAYEQYF. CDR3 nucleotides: TGTGCCAGCAGTTTATGGCGGGATGCCTACGAGCAGTACTTC.

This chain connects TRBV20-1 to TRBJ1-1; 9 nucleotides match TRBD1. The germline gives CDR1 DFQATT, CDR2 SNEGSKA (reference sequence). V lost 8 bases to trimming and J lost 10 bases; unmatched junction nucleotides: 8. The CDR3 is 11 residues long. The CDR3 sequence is CSSGTGLGAFF. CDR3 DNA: TGCAGTTCCGGGACAGGGTTAGGAGCTTTCTTT.

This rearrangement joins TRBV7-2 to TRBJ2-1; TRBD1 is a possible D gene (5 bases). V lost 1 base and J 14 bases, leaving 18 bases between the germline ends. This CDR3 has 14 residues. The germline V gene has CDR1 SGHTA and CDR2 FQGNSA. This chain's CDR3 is CASSLESQGAPKFF. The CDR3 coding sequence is TGTGCCAGCAGCTTAGAGTCCCAAGGGGCGCCTAAGTTCTTC. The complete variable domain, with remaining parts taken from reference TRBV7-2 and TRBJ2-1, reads GAGVSQSPSNKVTEKGKDVELRCDPISGHTALYWYRQSLGQGLEFLIYFQGNSAPDKSGLPSDRFSAERTGGSVSTLTIQRTQQEDSAVYLCASSLESQGAPKFFGPGTRLTVL.

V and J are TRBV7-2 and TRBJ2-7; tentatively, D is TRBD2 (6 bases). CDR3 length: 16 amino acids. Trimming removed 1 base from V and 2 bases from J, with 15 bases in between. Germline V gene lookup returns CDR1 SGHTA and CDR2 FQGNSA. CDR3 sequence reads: CASSLEGRRGTYEQYF. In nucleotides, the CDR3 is TGTGCCAGCAGCTTAGAGGGGAGGCGAGGTACCTACGAGCAGTACTTC.

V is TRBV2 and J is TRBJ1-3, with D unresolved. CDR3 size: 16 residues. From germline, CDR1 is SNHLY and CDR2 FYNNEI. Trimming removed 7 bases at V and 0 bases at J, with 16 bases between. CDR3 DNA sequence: TGTGCCAGCATGTCGCTCCGGGCCTTCTCTGGAAACACCATATATTTT. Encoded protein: CASMSLRAFSGNTIYF. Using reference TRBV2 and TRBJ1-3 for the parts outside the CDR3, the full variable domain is EPEVTQTPSHQVTQMGQEVILRCVPISNHLYFYWYRQILGQKVEFLVSFYNNEISEKSEIFDDQFSVERPDGSNFTLKIRSTKLEDSAMYFCASMSLRAFSGNTIYFGEGSWLTVV.

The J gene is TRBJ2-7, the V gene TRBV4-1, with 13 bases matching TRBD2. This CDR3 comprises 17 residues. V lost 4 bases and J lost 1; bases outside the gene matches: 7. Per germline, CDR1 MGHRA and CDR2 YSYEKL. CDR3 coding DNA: TGCGCCAGCAGCCGTGGACTAGCGGGAGATCTATCCTACGAGCAGTACTTC. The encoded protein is CASSRGLAGDLSYEQYF.

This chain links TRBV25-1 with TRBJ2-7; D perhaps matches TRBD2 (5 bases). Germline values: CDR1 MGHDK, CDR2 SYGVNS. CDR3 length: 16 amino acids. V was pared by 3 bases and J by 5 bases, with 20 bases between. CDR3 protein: CASSDLATQVRDEQYF. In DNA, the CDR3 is TGTGCCAGCAGTGATTTAGCGACCCAGGTCCGAGACGAGCAGTACTTC.

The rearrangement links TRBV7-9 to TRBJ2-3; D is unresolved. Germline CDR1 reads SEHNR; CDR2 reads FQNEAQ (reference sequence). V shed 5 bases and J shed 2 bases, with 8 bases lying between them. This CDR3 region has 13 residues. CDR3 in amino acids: CASSTDPTDTQYF. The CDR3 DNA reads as TGTGCCAGCAGCACGGACCCCACAGATACGCAGTATTTT.

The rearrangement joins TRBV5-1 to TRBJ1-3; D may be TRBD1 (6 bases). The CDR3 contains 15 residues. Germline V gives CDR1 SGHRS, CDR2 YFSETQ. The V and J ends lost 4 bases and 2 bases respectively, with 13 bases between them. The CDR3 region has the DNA TGCGCCAGCAGCACTCAAACAGGGACTGGAAACACCATATATTTT. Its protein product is CASSTQTGTGNTIYF.

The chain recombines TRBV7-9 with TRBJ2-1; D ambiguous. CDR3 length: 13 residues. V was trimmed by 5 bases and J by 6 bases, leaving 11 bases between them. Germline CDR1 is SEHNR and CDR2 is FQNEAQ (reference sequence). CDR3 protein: CASSPNVRNEQFF. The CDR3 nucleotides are TGTGCCAGCAGCCCCAATGTACGCAATGAGCAGTTCTTC. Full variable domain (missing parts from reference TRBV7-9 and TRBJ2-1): DTGVSQNPRHKITKRGQNVTFRCDPISEHNRLYWYRQTLGQGPEFLTYFQNEAQLEKSRLLSDRFSAERPKGSFSTLEIQRTEQGDSAMYLCASSPNVRNEQFFGPGTRLTVL.

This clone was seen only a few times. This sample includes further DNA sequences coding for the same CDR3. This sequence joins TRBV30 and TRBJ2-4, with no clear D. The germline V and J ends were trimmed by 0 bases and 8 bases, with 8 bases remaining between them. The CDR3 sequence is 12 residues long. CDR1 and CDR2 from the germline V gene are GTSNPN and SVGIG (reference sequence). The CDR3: CAWSVGRDIQYF. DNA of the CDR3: TGTGCCTGGAGTGTGGGCCGGGACATTCAGTACTTC.

The chain's CDR3 is CAWRGLSGSGEQFF. Written as DNA, the CDR3 is TGTGCCTGGAGGGGACTATCTGGGAGTGGTGAGCAGTTCTTC. V gene TRBV30 combines with J gene TRBJ2-1; 7 nucleotides agree with TRBD2. V shed 3 bases and J 9 bases; nucleotides not matched to a gene: 11. The CDR3 covers 14 residues. In germline, CDR1 is GTSNPN, CDR2 SVGIG (reference sequence).

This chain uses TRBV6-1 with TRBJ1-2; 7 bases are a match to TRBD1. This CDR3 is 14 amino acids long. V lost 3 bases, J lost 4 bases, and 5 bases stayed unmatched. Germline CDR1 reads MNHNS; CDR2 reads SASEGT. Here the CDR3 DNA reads TGTGCCAGCAGTGACCGGGACAGCTTCTATGGCTACACCTTC. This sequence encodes CASSDRDSFYGYTF.

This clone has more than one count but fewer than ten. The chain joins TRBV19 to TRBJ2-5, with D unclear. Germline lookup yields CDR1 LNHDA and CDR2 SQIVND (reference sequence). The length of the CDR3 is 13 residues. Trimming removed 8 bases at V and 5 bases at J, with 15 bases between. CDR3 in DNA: TGTGCCAGTTCCGGACCCTTGGGGGAGACCCAGTACTTC. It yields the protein CASSGPLGETQYF.

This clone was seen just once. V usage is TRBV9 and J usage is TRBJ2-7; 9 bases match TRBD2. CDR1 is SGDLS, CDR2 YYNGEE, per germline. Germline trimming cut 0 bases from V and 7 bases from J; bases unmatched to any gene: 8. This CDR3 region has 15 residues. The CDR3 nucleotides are TGTGCCAGCAGCGTAGGATTAGCGGGAGAGTTGGAGCAGTACTTC. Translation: CASSVGLAGELEQYF.

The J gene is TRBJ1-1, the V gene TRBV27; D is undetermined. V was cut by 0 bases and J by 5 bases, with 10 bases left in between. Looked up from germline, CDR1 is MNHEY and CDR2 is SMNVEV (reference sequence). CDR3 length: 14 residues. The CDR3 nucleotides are TGTGCCAGCAGTTTATCGCCCCGGACTACTGAAGCTTTCTTT. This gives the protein CASSLSPRTTEAFF.

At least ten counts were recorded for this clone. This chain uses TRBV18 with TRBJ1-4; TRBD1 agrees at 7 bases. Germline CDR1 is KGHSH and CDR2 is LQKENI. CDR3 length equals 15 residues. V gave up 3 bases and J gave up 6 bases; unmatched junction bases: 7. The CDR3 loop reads CASSPPTGLDEKLFF. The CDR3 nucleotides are TGTGCCAGCTCACCGCCGACAGGGCTGGATGAAAAACTGTTTTTT.